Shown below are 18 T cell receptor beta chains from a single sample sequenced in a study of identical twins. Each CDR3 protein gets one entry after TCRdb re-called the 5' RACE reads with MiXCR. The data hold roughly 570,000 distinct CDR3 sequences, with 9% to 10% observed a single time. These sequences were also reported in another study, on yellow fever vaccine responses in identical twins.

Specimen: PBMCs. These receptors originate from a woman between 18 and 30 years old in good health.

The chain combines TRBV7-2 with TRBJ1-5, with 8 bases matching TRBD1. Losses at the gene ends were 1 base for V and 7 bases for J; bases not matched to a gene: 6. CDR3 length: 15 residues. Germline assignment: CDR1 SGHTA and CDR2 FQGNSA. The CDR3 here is CASSLDWTGHQPQHF. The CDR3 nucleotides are TGTGCCAGCAGCTTAGACTGGACAGGGCACCAGCCCCAGCATTTT.

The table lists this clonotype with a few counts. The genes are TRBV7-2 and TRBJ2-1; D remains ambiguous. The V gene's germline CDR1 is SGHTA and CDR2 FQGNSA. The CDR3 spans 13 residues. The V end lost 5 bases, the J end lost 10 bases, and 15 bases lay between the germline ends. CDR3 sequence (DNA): TGTGCCAGCAGCCCGACCCCAGGTTGGGAGCAGTTCTTC. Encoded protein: CASSPTPGWEQFF.

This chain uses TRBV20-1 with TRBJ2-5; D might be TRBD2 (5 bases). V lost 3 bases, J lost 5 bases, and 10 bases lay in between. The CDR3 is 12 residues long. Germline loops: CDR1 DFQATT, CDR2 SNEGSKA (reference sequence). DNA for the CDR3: TGCAGTGCTAGTGAGGGTCCCGAGACCCAGTACTTC. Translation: CSASEGPETQYF.

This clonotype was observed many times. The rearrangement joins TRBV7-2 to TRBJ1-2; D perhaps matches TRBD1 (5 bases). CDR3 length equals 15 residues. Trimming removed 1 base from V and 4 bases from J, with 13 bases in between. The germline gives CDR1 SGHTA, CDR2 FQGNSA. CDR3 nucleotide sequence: TGTGCCAGCAGCTTAGTCAGGGCCGGGAGCTATGGCTACACCTTC. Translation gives CASSLVRAGSYGYTF.

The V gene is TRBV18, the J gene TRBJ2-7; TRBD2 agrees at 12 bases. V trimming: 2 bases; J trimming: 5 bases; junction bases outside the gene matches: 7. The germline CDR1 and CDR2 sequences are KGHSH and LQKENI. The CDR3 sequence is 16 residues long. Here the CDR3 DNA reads TGTGCCAGCTCACCAAGGACTAGCGGGAAAAACCACGAGCAGTACTTC. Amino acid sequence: CASSPRTSGKNHEQYF.

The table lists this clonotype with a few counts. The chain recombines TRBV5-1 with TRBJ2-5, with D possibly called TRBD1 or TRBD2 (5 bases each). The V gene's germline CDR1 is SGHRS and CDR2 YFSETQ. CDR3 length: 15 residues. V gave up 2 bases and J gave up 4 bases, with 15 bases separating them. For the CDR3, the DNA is TGCGCCAGCAGCTTAACCGGAGAGAGGGGAGAGACCCAGTACTTC. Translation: CASSLTGERGETQYF.

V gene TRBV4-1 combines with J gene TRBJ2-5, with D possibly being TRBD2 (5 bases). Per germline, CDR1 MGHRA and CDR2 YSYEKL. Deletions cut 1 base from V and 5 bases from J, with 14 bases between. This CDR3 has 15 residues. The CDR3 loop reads CASSQVGLPRETQYF. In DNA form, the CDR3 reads TGCGCCAGCAGCCAAGTAGGACTTCCTCGGGAGACCCAGTACTTC.

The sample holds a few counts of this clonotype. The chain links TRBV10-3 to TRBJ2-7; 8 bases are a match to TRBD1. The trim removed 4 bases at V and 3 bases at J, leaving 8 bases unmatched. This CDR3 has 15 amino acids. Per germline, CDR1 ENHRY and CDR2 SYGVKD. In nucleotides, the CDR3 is TGTGCCATCAGTGCCGGGACAGGAGATTACTACGAGCAGTACTTC. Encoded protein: CAISAGTGDYYEQYF.

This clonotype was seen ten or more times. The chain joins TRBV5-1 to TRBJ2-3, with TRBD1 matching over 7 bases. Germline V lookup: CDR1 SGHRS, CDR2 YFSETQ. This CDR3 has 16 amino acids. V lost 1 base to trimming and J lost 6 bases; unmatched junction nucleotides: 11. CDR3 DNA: TGCGCCAGCAGCTTGCCCGACAGGGTTCCGTGGGATACGCAGTATTTT. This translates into CASSLPDRVPWDTQYF. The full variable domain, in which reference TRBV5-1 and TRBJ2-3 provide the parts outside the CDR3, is KAGVTQTPRYLIKTRGQQVTLSCSPISGHRSVSWYQQTPGQGLQFLFEYFSETQRNKGNFPGRFSGRQFSNSRSEMNVSTLELGDSALYLCASSLPDRVPWDTQYFGPGTRLTVL.

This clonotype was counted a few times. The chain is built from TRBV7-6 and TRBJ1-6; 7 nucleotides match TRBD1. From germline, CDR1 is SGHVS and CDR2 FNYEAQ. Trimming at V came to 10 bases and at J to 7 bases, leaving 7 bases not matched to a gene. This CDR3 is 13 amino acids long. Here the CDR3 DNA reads TGTGCCATAGGGGGGACAGACAATTCACCCCTCCACTTT. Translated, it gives CAIGGTDNSPLHF.

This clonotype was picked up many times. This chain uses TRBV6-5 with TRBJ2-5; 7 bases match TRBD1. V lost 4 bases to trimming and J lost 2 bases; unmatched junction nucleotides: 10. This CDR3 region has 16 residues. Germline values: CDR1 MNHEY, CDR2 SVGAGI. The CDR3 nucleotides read TGTGCCAGCAGTTCCGCTCCTTGGACAGGACAAGAGACCCAGTACTTC. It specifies CASSSAPWTGQETQYF.

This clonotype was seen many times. CDR3 nucleotides: TGTGCCAGCAGGGTTAGCGGGAGGGGTCAGAATGAGCAGTTCTTC. As protein: CASRVSGRGQNEQFF. The chain carries TRBV12-3 or TRBV12-4 and TRBJ2-1; TRBD2 matches 11 bases. The CDR3 covers 15 residues. Trimming removed 6 bases from V and 7 bases from J; junction bases left unmatched: 8.

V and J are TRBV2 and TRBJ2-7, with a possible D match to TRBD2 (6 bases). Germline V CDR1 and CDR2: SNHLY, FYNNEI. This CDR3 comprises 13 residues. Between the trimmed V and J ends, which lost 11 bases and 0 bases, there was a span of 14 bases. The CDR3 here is CASIERVSYEQYF. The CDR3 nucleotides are TGTGCCTCAATCGAGCGGGTCTCCTACGAGCAGTACTTC. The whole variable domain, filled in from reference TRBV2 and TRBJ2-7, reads EPEVTQTPSHQVTQMGQEVILRCVPISNHLYFYWYRQILGQKVEFLVSFYNNEISEKSEIFDDQFSVERPDGSNFTLKIRSTKLEDSAMYFCASIERVSYEQYFGPGTRLTVT.

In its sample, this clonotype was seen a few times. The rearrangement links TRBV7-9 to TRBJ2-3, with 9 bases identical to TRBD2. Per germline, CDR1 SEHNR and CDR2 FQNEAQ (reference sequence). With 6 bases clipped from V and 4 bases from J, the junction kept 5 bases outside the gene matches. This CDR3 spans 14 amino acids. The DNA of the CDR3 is TGTGCCAGCAGACCGACTAGCGGTCCAGATACGCAGTATTTT. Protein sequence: CASRPTSGPDTQYF.

DNA of the CDR3: TGTGCCAGCAGCGCCGGGACTAGCGGGGGGCGCCAAGAGACCCAGTACTTC. Residues: CASSAGTSGGRQETQYF. V usage is TRBV5-5 and J usage is TRBJ2-5; 15 bases are a match to TRBD2. V was clipped by 4 bases and J by 1 base; unmatched bases: 5. The length of the CDR3 is 17 residues. Germline-derived CDR1 and CDR2 are SGHKS and YYEKEE (reference sequence).

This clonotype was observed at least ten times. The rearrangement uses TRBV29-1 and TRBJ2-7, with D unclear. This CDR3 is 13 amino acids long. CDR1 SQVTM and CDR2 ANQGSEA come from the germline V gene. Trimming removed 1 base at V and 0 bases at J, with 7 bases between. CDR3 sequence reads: CSVEVVGSYEQYF. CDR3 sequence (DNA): TGCAGCGTTGAAGTGGTCGGCTCCTACGAGCAGTACTTC.

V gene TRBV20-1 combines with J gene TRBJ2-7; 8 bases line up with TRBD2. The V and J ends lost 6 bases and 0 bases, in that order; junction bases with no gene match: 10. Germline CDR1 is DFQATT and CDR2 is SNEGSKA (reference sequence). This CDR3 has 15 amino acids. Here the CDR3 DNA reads TGCAGTGCCTCAGCGGGAGAAGGGTTCTCCTACGAGCAGTACTTC. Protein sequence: CSASAGEGFSYEQYF.

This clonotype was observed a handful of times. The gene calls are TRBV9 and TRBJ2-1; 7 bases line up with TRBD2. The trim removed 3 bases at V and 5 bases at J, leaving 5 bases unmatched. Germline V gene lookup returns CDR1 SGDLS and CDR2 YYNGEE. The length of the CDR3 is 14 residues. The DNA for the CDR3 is TGTGCCAGCAGCGGGGGGGGGGTTCACAATGAGCAGTTCTTC. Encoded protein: CASSGGGVHNEQFF. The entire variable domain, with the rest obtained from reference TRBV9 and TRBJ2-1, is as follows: DSGVTQTPKHLITATGQRVTLRCSPRSGDLSVYWYQQSLDQGLQFLIQYYNGEERAKGNILERFSAQQFPDLHSELNLSSLELGDSALYFCASSGGGVHNEQFFGPGTRLTVL.